This T cell receptor (beta chain) is from a study of T cell changes during pregnancy in multiple sclerosis. Some clones are missing from TCRdb's copy, which holds only in-frame ones; the method was immunoSEQ multiplex PCR. The sample lists under 85,000 clones, around 91% occurring once. Trimming left V 5 bases short and J 0 bases short, with 10 bases between. CDR1 is MNHNY, CDR2 SVGAGI, per germline (reference sequence). CDR3 length equals 14 residues. The TCR sequence derives from a female donor in good health, enrolled as a control in a pregnancy study. The V gene is TRBV6-6, the J gene TRBJ1-1; D is possibly TRBD1 (5 bases). Specimen: peripheral blood, collected in the third trimester of pregnancy. The CDR3 DNA is TGTGCCAGCAGTGACAGTGGGATGAACACTGAAGCTTTCTTT. It encodes CASSDSGMNTEAFF.